This is a list of T cell receptor beta chains from one sample in a study of T cell responses to AZD1222 COVID-19 vaccine. Assay used: immunoSEQ multiplex PCR; TCRdb lists only in-frame clones, some missing. This sample yields approximately 92,000 clones, of which around 90% are seen a single time; less than 8% belongs to the top ten. The source material was peripheral blood, sampled on day 0 of AZD1222 vaccination. These receptors were collected from an adult in good health. The CDR3 runs from the conserved cysteine through the conserved F or W. The order of the fields is CDR3 protein, V gene, clone size. Clone size is not always given. Where it is, it says once, few, many or a class for expanded clones.

CDR3 protein: CASRPTGVGGYTF
V gene: TRBV12-3/TRBV12-4
clone size: .

CDR3 protein: CASSVQGSSNQPQHF
V gene: TRBV7-8
clone size: .

CDR3 protein: CASSQGSPLHF
V gene: TRBV3-1/TRBV3-2
clone size: .

CDR3 protein: CASSSRPADGIHGYTF
V gene: TRBV5-6
clone size: .

CDR3 protein: CASWARQGGGIQYF
V gene: TRBV28
clone size: .

CDR3 protein: CASSQDPTGRLNTEAFF
V gene: TRBV3-1/TRBV3-2
clone size: .

CDR3 protein: CATSDGTGHQPQHF
V gene: TRBV24-1
clone size: .

CDR3 protein: CASSSTPRGDYGYTF
V gene: TRBV5-1
clone size: .

CDR3 protein: CASSQTNQGQEQFF
V gene: TRBV3-1/TRBV3-2
clone size: .

CDR3 protein: CASSEKFIAGSSYEQYF
V gene: TRBV6-1
clone size: .

CDR3 protein: CASSYNGRDTEAFF
V gene: TRBV6-5
clone size: .

CDR3 protein: CAISEGQGHGELFF
V gene: TRBV10-3
clone size: .

CDR3 protein: CASSPRGGEKLFF
V gene: TRBV5-1
clone size: .

CDR3 protein: CASSSGTGREKLFF
V gene: TRBV19
clone size: .

CDR3 protein: CASSYRGPGDEKLFF
V gene: TRBV6-5
clone size: .

CDR3 protein: CASSEGGTGNTIYF
V gene: TRBV10-1
clone size: .

CDR3 protein: CASSQEGANSGNTIYF
V gene: TRBV11-2
clone size: .

CDR3 protein: CASSLGGKYDEAFF
V gene: TRBV7-9
clone size: .

CDR3 protein: CASSFGRMGGATEAFF
V gene: TRBV27
clone size: .

CDR3 protein: CSVRPLVQNYNEQFF
V gene: TRBV29-1
clone size: .

CDR3 protein: CASSETSYEQYF
V gene: TRBV6-1
clone size: .

CDR3 protein: CASGRVSGANVLTF
V gene: TRBV12-5
clone size: .

CDR3 protein: CASSGALNTGELFF
V gene: TRBV25-1
clone size: .

CDR3 protein: CASSLATSTDTQYF
V gene: TRBV11-2
clone size: few

CDR3 protein: CASSPRRTSGNNEQFF
V gene: TRBV7-9
clone size: .

CDR3 protein: CASSQPGLAGVSRTTDTQYF
V gene: TRBV4-1
clone size: .

CDR3 protein: CASSISPGGMGAFF
V gene: TRBV19
clone size: few

CDR3 protein: CASRLDRAYNSPLHF
V gene: TRBV6-5
clone size: few

CDR3 protein: CASSEGALQYEQYF
V gene: TRBV2
clone size: few

CDR3 protein: CASSSANSGNTIYF
V gene: TRBV6-5
clone size: .

CDR3 protein: CASSGLYTEAFF
V gene: TRBV19
clone size: .

CDR3 protein: CASSAYEQETQYF
V gene: TRBV19
clone size: .

CDR3 protein: CASSLPRGTSGRLQYF
V gene: TRBV7-8
clone size: .

CDR3 protein: CASSPHLSGANVLTF
V gene: TRBV7-3
clone size: .

CDR3 protein: CASSLNSAPTGAFF
V gene: TRBV7-9
clone size: .

CDR3 protein: CASSLNGGLSGNTIYF
V gene: TRBV11-2
clone size: .

CDR3 protein: CAWSWDRGRYEQYF
V gene: TRBV30
clone size: .

CDR3 protein: CASSVRPRQGNYGYTF
V gene: TRBV19
clone size: .

CDR3 protein: CSARPGRTQYEAFF
V gene: TRBV29-1
clone size: .

CDR3 protein: CASSYSIGRYGYTF
V gene: TRBV6-5
clone size: .

CDR3 protein: CASIRPGHQGTEAFF
V gene: TRBV19
clone size: .

CDR3 protein: CSVEEAGTGAEAFF
V gene: TRBV29-1
clone size: .

CDR3 protein: CASRGTVESPLHF
V gene: TRBV2
clone size: .

CDR3 protein: CASSLRLSSYEQYF
V gene: TRBV5-1
clone size: .

CDR3 protein: CASSRDRGEKLFF
V gene: TRBV7-3
clone size: .

CDR3 protein: CASSLTRVGEKLFF
V gene: TRBV7-2
clone size: .

CDR3 protein: CASSQNWNRGDQPQHF
V gene: TRBV4-1
clone size: .

CDR3 protein: CASRASRTSGSQETQYF
V gene: TRBV2
clone size: .

CDR3 protein: CASSSFQRGGDYEQYF
V gene: TRBV7-6
clone size: .

CDR3 protein: CASSPGQHEVQPQHF
V gene: TRBV18
clone size: .

CDR3 protein: CATRRTLNNEQFF
V gene: TRBV6-5
clone size: .

CDR3 protein: CASSQDFGVGGELFF
V gene: TRBV4-2
clone size: many

CDR3 protein: CASSQEKTAHGERNTIYF
V gene: TRBV4-3
clone size: .

CDR3 protein: CASSPSHSYNEQFF
V gene: TRBV7-2
clone size: .